This TCR beta chain was sequenced in a study of CD4 T cell repertoires in COVID-19 (dated by TCRdb to the early 2020s). Looking at the study overall: To analyze cross-reactivity, the CFSE-low cells were expanded with IL-2 for approximately 11 days and then labeled again and restimulated with spike proteins from other coronaviruses. Naturally processed CD4+ T cell responses to SARS-CoV-2 spike and nucleoprotein were characterized in COVID-19-recovered individuals, and clonal composition was assessed by TCR Vbeta sequencing. In a few recovered individuals, the researchers analyzed the TCR Vbeta repertoire of SARS-CoV-2-reactive T cells at the subset level. Broad study findings and their caveats: Several of the most expanded SARS-CoV-2-reactive clonotypes were shared between two or all three memory subsets, suggesting intraclonal diversification. Between roughly 6.5 and 28% of SARS-CoV-2 clonotypes were also detected in SARS-CoV and/or HKU1 spike-stimulated secondary cultures, consistent with cross-reactivity.

The germline V gene encodes CDR1 MNHEY and CDR2 SMNVEV (reference sequence). Relative to germline, V is missing 6 bases and J is missing 5 bases, with 7 bases of the junction outside any gene match. Spanning cysteine to phenylalanine, the CDR3 consists of 14 amino acids. Only the CDR3 portion is preserved as DNA: 42 bases, with reading frame beginning at the first base. Receptor amplification or capture employed the immunoSEQ multiplex PCR assay. On the authors' methods: Repertoire overlap between subsets was quantified using the Chao-Jaccard similarity index and counts of shared clonotypes. Imported from immuneACCESS, the table was reduced by TCRdb to in-frame sequences with V and J called. These copies leave out some clones; in studies compared against another copy, an unresolved V gene accounts for under half, and the cause of the remainder is not known. That table is the source of V, J and clone size, and D and trimming were worked out from the DNA. The sample table records about 75,000 clones; around 82% of these occur just once. The ten largest clones add up to 0.45% to 0.6% of the sample.

Notes on this clone: The target of this receptor is not known. The record has no base qualities; no much larger clone is one base away.

According to the study, the label for this sample's time point signals: sample from a COVID-19-recovered individual after infection. The donors were patients who had gone through COVID-19 ranging from mild to severe and had recovered. Memory T cell samples that were not cultured were sequenced immediately after ex vivo isolation. CD4+ total memory, central memory, effector memory and circulating T follicular helper cells were isolated from peripheral blood mononuclear cells. The source was CD4+ T cells from peripheral blood, collected after recovery from COVID-19. The receptor was derived from a human donor who had COVID-19. The V and J genes are TRBV27 and TRBJ2-5, and TRBD2 aligns with 9 junction nucleotides. The DNA reads as follows: TGTGCCAGCAGGCTAGCGGGACATGCGGAGACCCAGTACTTC. Its translation reads: CASRLAGHAETQYF.